This TCR beta chain was identified during a study of blood T cell repertoires in COVID-19. Study context: COVID-19 samples from acute and convalescent phases originated in the United States, Italy and Spain. In each case, the material was cDNA or gDNA derived from T cells, B-cell-depleted T cells, or PBMCs.

The authors' processing: Amplifying reference gene primers gave estimates of nucleated cell counts. Assay used: immunoSEQ multiplex PCR; TCRdb lists only in-frame clones, some missing. That table supplies the V and J calls and clone size; D and trimming were determined from the DNA. The sample shows 99,000 or so clones, about 86% of them seen only once. Germline CDR1 SGHTA, CDR2 FQGTGA. V was clipped by 4 bases and J by 6 bases, with 15 bases between them. The CDR3 has 14 amino acids. This clone has a handful of counts. This chain connects TRBV7-3 to TRBJ1-1; D perhaps matches TRBD1 (6 bases). The sequencing input was peripheral blood. The receptor was derived from a woman aged 60-70 years in a cohort sampled during active or convalescent COVID-19. In nucleotides, the CDR3 is TGTGCCAGCAGCTCAAATCCGGGGGGGCCTGAAGCTTTCTTT. Translation: CASSSNPGGPEAFF.